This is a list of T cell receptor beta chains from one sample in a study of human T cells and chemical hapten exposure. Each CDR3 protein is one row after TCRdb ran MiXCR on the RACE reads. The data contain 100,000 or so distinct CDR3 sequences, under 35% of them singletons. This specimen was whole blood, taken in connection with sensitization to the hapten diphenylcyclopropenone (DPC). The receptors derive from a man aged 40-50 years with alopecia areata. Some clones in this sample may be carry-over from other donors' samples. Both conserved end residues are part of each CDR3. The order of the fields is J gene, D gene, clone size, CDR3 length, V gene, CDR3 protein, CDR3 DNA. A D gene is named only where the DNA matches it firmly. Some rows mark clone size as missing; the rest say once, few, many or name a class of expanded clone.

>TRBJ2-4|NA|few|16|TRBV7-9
CASILGESIAKNIQYF
TGTGCCAGCATTTTAGGGGAGTCAATAGCCAAAAACATTCAGTACTTC
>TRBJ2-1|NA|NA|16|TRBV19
CASRGQSMGGYNEQFF
TGTGCCAGTAGGGGACAGAGCATGGGGGGGTACAATGAGCAGTTCTTC
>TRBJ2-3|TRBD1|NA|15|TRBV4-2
CASSQDLGGSHTQYF
TGTGCCAGCAGCCAAGACTTAGGGGGCTCACATACGCAGTATTTT
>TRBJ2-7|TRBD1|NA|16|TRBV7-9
CASSLEVPTGAYEQYF
TGTGCCAGCAGCTTAGAAGTACCGACAGGGGCATATGAGCAGTACTTC
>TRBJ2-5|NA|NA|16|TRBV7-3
CASRPTGTSMRGTQYF
TGTGCCAGCAGGCCAACCGGGACTTCGATGAGGGGGACCCAGTACTTC
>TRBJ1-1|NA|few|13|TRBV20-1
CSASSRGNTEAFF
TGCAGTGCTAGTAGCCGAGGGAACACTGAAGCTTTCTTT
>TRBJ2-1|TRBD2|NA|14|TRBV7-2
CASSPGTSGSKKFF
TGTGCCAGCAGCCCCGGGACTAGCGGGAGTAAGAAGTTCTTC
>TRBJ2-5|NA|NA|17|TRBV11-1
CASSLVPRGGVGETQYF
TGTGCCAGCAGCTTAGTCCCCCGCGGGGGCGTAGGGGAGACCCAGTACTTC
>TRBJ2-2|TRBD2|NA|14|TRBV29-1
CSVGPAGVTGELFF
TGCAGCGTTGGGCCCGCGGGGGTAACCGGGGAGCTGTTTTTT
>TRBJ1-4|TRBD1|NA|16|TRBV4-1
CASSPGQGFVGEKLFF
TGCGCCAGCTCCCCGGGACAGGGATTTGTGGGAGAAAAACTGTTTTTT
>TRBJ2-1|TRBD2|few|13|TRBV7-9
CASSNSTSGEQFF
TGTGCCAGCAGCAATTCCACTAGCGGGGAGCAGTTCTTC
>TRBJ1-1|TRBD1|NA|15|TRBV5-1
CASSLWDRGPPEAFF
TGCGCCAGCAGCTTATGGGACAGGGGGCCACCTGAAGCTTTCTTT
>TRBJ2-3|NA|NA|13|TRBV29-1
CSVGKMSTDTQYF
TGCAGCGTTGGGAAAATGAGCACAGATACGCAGTATTTT
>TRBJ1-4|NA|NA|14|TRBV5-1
CASSFGQNNEKLFF
TGCGCCAGCAGCTTCGGACAGAATAATGAAAAACTGTTTTTT
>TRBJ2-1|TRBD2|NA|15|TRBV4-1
CASSQEDSSGHRKFF
TGCGCCAGCAGCCAAGAAGATTCTAGCGGGCATCGGAAGTTCTTC
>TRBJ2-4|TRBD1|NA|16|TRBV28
CASSRDRGRIGNIQYF
TGTGCCAGCAGCCGGGACAGGGGGCGCATCGGGAACATTCAGTACTTC
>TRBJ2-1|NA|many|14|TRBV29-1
CSAEKGGNWDEQFF
TGCAGCGCGGAAAAGGGGGGGAACTGGGATGAGCAGTTCTTC
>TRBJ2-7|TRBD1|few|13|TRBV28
CASAGQGPYEQYF
TGTGCCAGCGCGGGACAGGGTCCCTACGAGCAGTACTTC
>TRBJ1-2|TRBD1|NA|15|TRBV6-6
CASSSDGQGGYGYTF
TGTGCCAGCAGTTCAGATGGACAGGGAGGGTATGGCTACACCTTC
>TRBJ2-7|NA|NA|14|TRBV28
CASSLGLDRHEQYF
TGTGCCAGCAGTTTAGGGCTGGACAGACACGAGCAGTACTTC
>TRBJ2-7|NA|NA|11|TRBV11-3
CASPRTYEQYF
TGTGCCAGCCCGCGGACCTACGAGCAGTACTTC
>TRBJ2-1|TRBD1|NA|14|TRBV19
CASSRTGGTNEQFF
TGTGCCAGTAGTAGAACAGGGGGTACAAATGAGCAGTTCTTC
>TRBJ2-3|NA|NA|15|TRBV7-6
CASSLAGVPTDTQYF
TGTGCCAGCAGCTTAGCGGGCGTACCCACAGATACGCAGTATTTT
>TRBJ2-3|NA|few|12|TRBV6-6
CASSPLADTQYF
TGTGCCAGCAGTCCCTTAGCAGATACGCAGTATTTT
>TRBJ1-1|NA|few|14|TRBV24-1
CATSDSNRVSEAFF
TGTGCCACCAGTGATTCGAACAGAGTCTCTGAAGCTTTCTTT
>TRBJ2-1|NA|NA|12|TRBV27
CASSTRTNEQFF
TGTGCCAGCTCTACGCGTACCAATGAGCAGTTCTTC
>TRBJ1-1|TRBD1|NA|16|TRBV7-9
CASSSGTGATNTEAFF
TGTGCCAGCAGCTCGGGGACAGGCGCAACCAACACTGAAGCTTTCTTT
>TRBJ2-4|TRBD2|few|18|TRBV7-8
CASSLQTSGGVGKNIQYF
TGTGCCAGCAGCTTACAAACTAGCGGGGGGGTCGGCAAAAACATTCAGTACTTC
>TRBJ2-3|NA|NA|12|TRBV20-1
CSARLATDTQYF
TGCAGTGCTAGACTCGCCACAGATACGCAGTATTTT
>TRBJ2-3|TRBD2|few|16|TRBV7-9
CASSPPLAGVTDTQYF
TGTGCCAGCAGCCCCCCACTAGCGGGAGTCACAGATACGCAGTATTTT
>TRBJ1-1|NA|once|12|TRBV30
CAWNRVNTEAFF
TGTGCCTGGAACCGTGTTAACACTGAAGCTTTCTTT
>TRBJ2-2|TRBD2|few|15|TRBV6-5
CASRPLAGAFGELFF
TGTGCCAGCAGGCCTCTAGCGGGAGCTTTCGGGGAGCTGTTTTTT
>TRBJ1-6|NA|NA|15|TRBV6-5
CASSYSGRSNSPLHF
TGTGCCAGCAGTTACTCGGGGAGGTCCAATTCACCCCTCCACTTT
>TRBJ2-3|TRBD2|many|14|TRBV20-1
CSAGGGLAGDPQYF
TGCAGTGCTGGAGGAGGACTAGCGGGAGACCCCCAGTATTTT
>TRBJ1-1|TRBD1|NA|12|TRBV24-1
CATSDFSGGAFF
TGTGCCACCAGTGATTTTTCAGGGGGCGCTTTCTTT
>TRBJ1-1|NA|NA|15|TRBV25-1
CASSEYQGRYTEAFF
TGTGCCAGCAGTGAATATCAGGGGCGGTACACTGAAGCTTTCTTT
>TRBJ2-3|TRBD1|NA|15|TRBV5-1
CASSLENRGPDTQYF
TGCGCCAGCAGCTTGGAAAACAGGGGTCCAGATACGCAGTATTTT
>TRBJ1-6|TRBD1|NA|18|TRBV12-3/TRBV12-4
CASSRFTGTGGRGSPLHF
TGTGCCAGCAGCAGATTCACCGGGACAGGGGGCCGCGGCTCACCCCTCCACTTT
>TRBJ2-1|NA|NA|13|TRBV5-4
CASSLPQGDEQFF
TGTGCCAGCAGCTTACCCCAGGGCGATGAGCAGTTCTTC
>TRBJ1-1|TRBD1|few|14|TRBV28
CAISGQGATTEAFF
TGTGCCATCAGCGGACAGGGGGCTACCACTGAAGCTTTCTTT
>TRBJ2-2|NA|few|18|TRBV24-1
CATSDSTPGTWKDGELFF
TGTGCCACCAGTGATTCAACCCCCGGGACCTGGAAGGACGGGGAGCTGTTTTTT
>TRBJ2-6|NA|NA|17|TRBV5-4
CASSLGRTPSGANVLTF
TGTGCCAGCAGCTTGGGCCGGACCCCCTCTGGGGCCAACGTCCTGACTTTC
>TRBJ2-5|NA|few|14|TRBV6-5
CASSLGSNQETQYF
TGTGCCAGCAGTCTTGGGAGTAACCAAGAGACCCAGTACTTC
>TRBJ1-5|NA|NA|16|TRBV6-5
CASSPLVGAGNQPQHF
TGTGCCAGCAGTCCCCTTGTAGGGGCGGGCAATCAGCCCCAGCATTTT
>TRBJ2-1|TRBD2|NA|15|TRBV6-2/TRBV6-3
CASNLLAGTYNEQFF
TGTGCCAGCAACCTCCTAGCGGGAACCTACAATGAGCAGTTCTTC
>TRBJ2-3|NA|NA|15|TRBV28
CASSLVEGLRDTQYF
TGTGCCAGCAGTTTAGTGGAGGGTTTGCGAGATACGCAGTATTTT
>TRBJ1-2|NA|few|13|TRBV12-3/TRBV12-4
CASSLRGLEGYTF
TGTGCCAGCAGTTTACGGGGTTTAGAGGGCTACACCTTC
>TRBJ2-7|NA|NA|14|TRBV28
CAGGPLVSSYEQYF
TGTGCCGGTGGACCCCTAGTCAGCTCCTACGAGCAGTACTTC
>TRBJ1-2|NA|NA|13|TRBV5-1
CASSLDSSYGYTF
TGCGCCAGCAGCCTGGACAGCTCCTATGGCTACACCTTC
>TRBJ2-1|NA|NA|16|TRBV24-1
CATSDPDSLSYNEQFF
TGTGCCACCAGTGACCCGGACAGCCTTTCCTACAATGAGCAGTTCTTC
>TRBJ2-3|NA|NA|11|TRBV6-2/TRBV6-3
CASSRVDTQYF
TGTGCCAGCAGTCGCGTAGATACGCAGTATTTT